The 22 T cell receptor beta chains below were found in one sample sequenced in a study of regulatory T cells in long-lasting Graves disease. HTBI primers from iRepertoire and Arm-PCR of CDR3 regions yielded the TCR beta libraries. TCRdb called the multiplex PCR reads again in MiXCR, with one record for every CDR3 protein. The repertoire holds a few hundred thousand distinct CDR3 sequences, around 20% seen once, with roughly an eighth in the top ten. Specified time point: persistent/refractory GD, antithyroid drugs over 5 years with positive TRAb. Researchers made the TCR library from RNA that was extracted from PBMCs. The input for sequencing was peripheral blood mononuclear cells (PBMCs), taken when the disease was refractory, from a patient treated with antithyroid drugs. All receptors come from a female donor with Graves disease.

Turning to this clonotype: This clone may be a read error of a much larger clone one base away. V and J are TRBV7-2 and TRBJ2-4; possible D gene TRBD2, 5 bases. The germline V and J ends were trimmed by 8 bases and 3 bases, with 14 bases remaining between them. The CDR3 runs 14 residues. Germline V gene sequence: CDR1 SGHTA, CDR2 FQGNSA. CDR3 in DNA: TGTGCCAGCGAGATCCGGGGAAACAAAAACATTCAGTACTTC. This translates into CASEIRGNKNIQYF.

Comments on this clonotype: This sequence may be a read error, since a much larger clone differs from it by one base. The rearrangement joins TRBV29-1 to TRBJ1-2; 7 bases are a match to TRBD1. In germline, CDR1 is SQVTM, CDR2 ANQGSEA. The CDR3 is 14 residues long. Trimming cost V 7 bases and J 7 bases; bases outside gene matches: 15. The CDR3 DNA is TGCAGCGCCGAACGGGACAGAGCCACCGGTGGCTACACCTTC. Protein product: CSAERDRATGGYTF. Combining the CDR3 with reference TRBV29-1 and TRBJ1-2 gives the whole variable domain SAVISQKPSRDICQRGTSLTIQCQVDSQVTMMFWYRQQPGQSLTLIATANQGSEATYESGFVIDKFPISRPNLTFSTLTVSNMSPEDSSIYLCSAERDRATGGYTFGSGTRLTVV.

This clonotype occurred many times. The chain links TRBV6-1 to TRBJ2-5, with a tentative D call TRBD1 (5 bases). Trimming took off 7 bases at V and 1 base at J, with 10 bases between the two ends. This CDR3 spans 13 amino acids. CDR1 and CDR2 from the germline V gene are MNHNS and SASEGT. The CDR3 protein is CASTTTVQETQYF. The DNA for the CDR3 is TGTGCCAGCACCACGACAGTCCAAGAGACCCAGTACTTC.

This clonotype has a count of ten or more. The chain recombines TRBV28 with TRBJ1-6; no reliable D call. The CDR3 consists of 16 residues. The ends were cut back, 3 bases at V and 4 bases at J, with 13 bases in the middle. Germline V gene sequence: CDR1 MDHEN, CDR2 SYDVKM. The CDR3 loop is CASSFKTGLYNSPLHF. The DNA of the CDR3 is TGTGCCAGCAGTTTTAAGACGGGGTTATATAATTCACCCCTCCACTTT. The whole variable domain, filled in from reference TRBV28 and TRBJ1-6, reads DVKVTQSSRYLVKRTGEKVFLECVQDMDHENMFWYRQDPGLGLRLIYFSYDVKMKEKGDIPEGYSVSREKKERFSLILESASTNQTSMYLCASSFKTGLYNSPLHFGNGTRLTVT.

The chain couples TRBV20-1 to TRBJ2-7, with 11 positions matching TRBD2. CDR1 and CDR2 from the germline V gene are DFQATT and SNEGSKA (reference sequence). V lost 5 bases to trimming and J lost 0 bases; unmatched junction nucleotides: 6. This CDR3 contains 15 residues. The CDR3 DNA reads as TGCAGTGCTCTAGTTGGGACTAGCGGCTCCTACGAGCAGTACTTC. Protein: CSALVGTSGSYEQYF.

This clonotype occurred many times. The chain carries TRBV28 and TRBJ1-5, with 8 nucleotides matching TRBD1. CDR3 length: 13 amino acids. The V gene's germline CDR1 is MDHEN and CDR2 SYDVKM. V lost 4 bases, J lost 6 bases, and 2 bases stayed unmatched. CDR3 nucleotides: TGTGCCAGCAGTTGGACAGGGTCTCAGCCCCAGCATTTT. Protein: CASSWTGSQPQHF.

This clonotype has more than one count but fewer than ten. The chain carries TRBV29-1 and TRBJ1-1, with D tentatively TRBD1 (5 bases). This CDR3 is 12 amino acids long. In germline, CDR1 is SQVTM, CDR2 ANQGSEA. The germline V and J ends were trimmed by 2 bases and 5 bases, with 9 bases remaining between them. This CDR3 reads CSVESRGTEAFF. The CDR3 bases are TGCAGCGTTGAATCCCGGGGGACTGAAGCTTTCTTT.

This chain connects TRBV11-2 to TRBJ2-7, with 12 bases lining up with TRBD2. The J segment lost 7 bases and the V segment lost 5 bases, leaving 6 bases of the junction unmatched. Germline V gene sequence: CDR1 SGHAT, CDR2 FQNNGV. The CDR3 covers 14 residues. This CDR3 reads CASSGRLAGDEQYF. CDR3 DNA: TGTGCCAGCAGCGGTAGACTAGCGGGAGATGAGCAGTACTTC.

This clonotype was detected ten times or more. This chain uses TRBV12-3 or TRBV12-4 with TRBJ2-5; the D call may be TRBD1 or TRBD2 (7 bases each). The germline V and J ends were trimmed by 6 bases and 4 bases, with 21 bases remaining between them. The CDR3 totals 16 residues. CDR3 bases: TGTGCCAGCAGCCCACACATAGGCAGGGGGGGAGAGACCCAGTACTTC. It yields the protein CASSPHIGRGGETQYF.

The table lists this clonotype with many counts. CDR3 loop: CASSVEGHTGELFF. The CDR3 DNA reads as TGTGCCAGCAGTGTTGAGGGGCACACCGGGGAGCTGTTTTTT. The chain employs TRBV2 and TRBJ2-2; either TRBD1 or TRBD2 may supply D (5 bases each). The germline V gene encodes CDR1 SNHLY and CDR2 FYNNEI. Trimming removed 4 bases from V and 3 bases from J, with 9 bases in between. The CDR3 is 14 amino acids.

In this sample, this clonotype turned up a few times. This chain uses TRBV7-3 with TRBJ2-5, with D unclear. V gave up 4 bases and J gave up 1 base, with 7 bases separating them. Germline CDR1 is SGHTA and CDR2 is FQGTGA. The CDR3 has 13 amino acids. In nucleotides, the CDR3 is TGTGCCAGCAGCTCAGAGCGCCAAGAGACCCAGTACTTC. Protein: CASSSERQETQYF.

This clonotype was counted only a few times. The gene calls are TRBV20-1 and TRBJ2-7; 11 bases align to TRBD1. Trimming removed 5 bases from V and 4 bases from J; junction bases left unmatched: 1. This CDR3 has 12 amino acids. Germline CDR1 reads DFQATT; CDR2 reads SNEGSKA (reference sequence). CDR3 in amino acids: CSAGQGAYEQYF. The DNA of the CDR3 is TGCAGTGCTGGACAGGGGGCATACGAGCAGTACTTC.

The V call is TRBV20-1, the J call TRBJ2-5, with TRBD2 matching 8 bases. CDR1 is DFQATT and CDR2 is SNEGSKA in the germline V gene (reference sequence). The CDR3 extends over 14 amino acids. J was trimmed by 5 bases and V by 6 bases; bases with no gene match: 11. CDR3: CSARGAGGYETQYF. CDR3 DNA sequence: TGCAGTGCCCGCGGGGCGGGAGGTTATGAGACCCAGTACTTC.

Ten or more counts support this clonotype. The chain has TRBV28 and TRBJ1-2; 7 bases map to TRBD1. This CDR3 spans 15 amino acids. The V gene's germline CDR1 is MDHEN and CDR2 SYDVKM. Trimming removed 5 bases from V and 3 bases from J; junction bases left unmatched: 9. This CDR3 is CASSPTGDFHYGYTF. The CDR3 nucleotides are TGTGCCAGCAGTCCCACAGGGGACTTTCACTATGGCTACACCTTC.

The chain couples TRBV20-1 to TRBJ2-2; TRBD2 agrees at 8 bases. Germline CDR1 reads DFQATT; CDR2 reads SNEGSKA (reference sequence). This CDR3 has 15 residues. V shed 3 bases and J 2 bases; nucleotides not matched to a gene: 5. CDR3 in amino acids: CSASYSGVNTGELFF. CDR3 bases: TGCAGTGCTAGTTATAGCGGGGTCAACACCGGGGAGCTGTTTTTT.

This clonotype was seen repeatedly, ten times or more. The V and J genes are TRBV24-1 and TRBJ1-5; 7 positions agree with TRBD1. In germline, CDR1 is KGHDR, CDR2 SFDVKD. The junction had 3 bases not matched to a gene; V was cut back by 3 bases and J by 5 bases. This CDR3 has 14 residues. The CDR3 coding sequence is TGTGCCACCAGTGATCGGCAGGGGGATCAGCCCCAGCATTTT. It encodes CATSDRQGDQPQHF.

The chain combines TRBV6-5 with TRBJ2-2; no reliable D call. V was cut by 3 bases and J by 6 bases, with 11 bases left in between. Looked up from germline, CDR1 is MNHEY and CDR2 is SVGAGI. The CDR3 sequence is 14 residues long. This CDR3 reads CASSYNPGAGELFF. The CDR3 nucleotides read TGTGCCAGCAGTTATAATCCTGGGGCCGGGGAGCTGTTTTTT.

This clonotype has ten or more counts. V usage is TRBV7-2 and J usage is TRBJ1-2, with D unresolved. This CDR3 contains 14 residues. Germline V gene sequence: CDR1 SGHTA, CDR2 FQGNSA. V shed 1 base and J shed 3 bases, with 9 bases lying between them. The CDR3, as DNA: TGTGCCAGCAGCTTAGTCATCGGGTACTATGGCTACACCTTC. This sequence encodes CASSLVIGYYGYTF.

This clonotype was observed many times. J is TRBJ1-1 and V is TRBV25-1; D is uncertain. V was pared by 0 bases and J by 4 bases, with 12 bases between. Germline CDR1 MGHDK, CDR2 SYGVNS. This CDR3 is built from 15 residues. In DNA, the CDR3 is TGTGCCAGCAGTGAATATTCGGGCGTTGGCACTGAAGCTTTCTTT. Translating gives CASSEYSGVGTEAFF.

There are many counts of this clonotype. CDR3 bases: TGTGCCTGGAGGACCCGGGACACGATGAACACTGAAGCTTTCTTT. Its translation: CAWRTRDTMNTEAFF. This rearrangement joins TRBV30 to TRBJ1-1; maybe TRBD1 (6 bases). The CDR3 totals 15 residues. Germline V CDR1 and CDR2: GTSNPN, SVGIG (reference sequence). V was cut by 3 bases and J by 0 bases, with 14 bases left in between. Full variable domain (outside the CDR3, taken from reference TRBV30 and TRBJ1-1): SQTIHQWPATLVQPVGSPLSLECTVEGTSNPNLYWYRQAAGRGLQLLFYSVGIGQISSEVPQNLSASRPQDRQFILSSKKLLLSDSGFYLCAWRTRDTMNTEAFFGQGTRLTVV.

V usage is TRBV7-9 and J usage is TRBJ2-2; D is possibly TRBD1 (5 bases). Trimming left V 2 bases short and J 2 bases short, with 12 bases between. The CDR3 has 16 amino acids. In germline, CDR1 is SEHNR, CDR2 FQNEAQ (reference sequence). CDR3: CASSLNLQVNTGELFF. The CDR3, as DNA: TGTGCCAGCAGCTTAAATTTACAGGTTAACACCGGGGAGCTGTTTTTT.

This clonotype has only a few counts. The rearrangement uses TRBV5-1 and TRBJ2-7; 11 nucleotides line up with TRBD2. V shed 1 base and J 5 bases; nucleotides not matched to a gene: 5. The CDR3 consists of 15 residues. The germline V gene has CDR1 SGHRS and CDR2 YFSETQ. DNA for the CDR3: TGCGCCAGCAGCTTGCTAGCGGGAGGTGAGAACGAGCAGTACTTC. This gives the protein CASSLLAGGENEQYF.